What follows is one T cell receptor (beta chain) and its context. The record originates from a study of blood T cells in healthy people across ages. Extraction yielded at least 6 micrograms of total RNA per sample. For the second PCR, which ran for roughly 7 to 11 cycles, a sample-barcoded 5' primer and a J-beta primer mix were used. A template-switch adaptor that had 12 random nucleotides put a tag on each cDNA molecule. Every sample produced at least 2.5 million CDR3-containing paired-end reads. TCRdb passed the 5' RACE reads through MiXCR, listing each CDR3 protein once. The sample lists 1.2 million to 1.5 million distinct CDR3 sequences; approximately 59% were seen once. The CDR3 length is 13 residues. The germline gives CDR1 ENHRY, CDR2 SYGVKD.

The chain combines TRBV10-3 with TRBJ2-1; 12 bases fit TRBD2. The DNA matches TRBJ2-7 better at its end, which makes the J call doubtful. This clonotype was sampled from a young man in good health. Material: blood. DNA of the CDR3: TGTGCCACCGGGACTAGCGGGTACAATGAGCAGTACTTC. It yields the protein CATGTSGYNEQYF.